A selection of T cell receptor beta chains follows, all from one sample in a study of shared clonotypes between healthy human individuals. TCRdb keeps only in-frame clones here, not all; method: immunoSEQ multiplex PCR. This table has fewer than 1.6 million clones, 98% appearing once. The sample comprised naive CD4+ T cells sorted from blood. The origin of the receptors is a man aged 30-40 years in good health. Both conserved end residues are part of each CDR3. The order of the fields is CDR3 protein, V gene, clone size, J gene. A row's size may be missing; if present it is once, few, many or a size class.

CDR3 protein: CATSTALAGGYEQYF
V gene: TRBV15
clone size: NA
J gene: TRBJ2-7

CDR3 protein: CASSPSGTYNEQFF
V gene: TRBV10-1
clone size: NA
J gene: TRBJ2-1

CDR3 protein: CASSLGPAEGSQHF
V gene: TRBV7-2
clone size: NA
J gene: TRBJ1-5

CDR3 protein: CASRGFGHEQFF
V gene: TRBV5-4
clone size: NA
J gene: TRBJ2-1

CDR3 protein: CASSEGWATYNEQFF
V gene: TRBV6-1
clone size: once
J gene: TRBJ2-1

CDR3 protein: CAISEWNTEAFF
V gene: TRBV10-3
clone size: NA
J gene: TRBJ1-1

CDR3 protein: CASSHGIAGVIYEQYF
V gene: TRBV5-4
clone size: NA
J gene: TRBJ2-7

CDR3 protein: CASSVIAGNTGELFF
V gene: TRBV9
clone size: NA
J gene: TRBJ2-2

CDR3 protein: CATSRILAGGRGETQYF
V gene: TRBV15
clone size: NA
J gene: TRBJ2-5

CDR3 protein: CASSAWSNQPQHF
V gene: TRBV28
clone size: NA
J gene: TRBJ1-5

CDR3 protein: CASRRDQGRYEQYF
V gene: TRBV28
clone size: NA
J gene: TRBJ2-7

CDR3 protein: CASSRNSGPVEQYF
V gene: TRBV18
clone size: once
J gene: TRBJ2-7

CDR3 protein: CASSLHRTEVQPQHF
V gene: TRBV27
clone size: NA
J gene: TRBJ1-5

CDR3 protein: CAISESGGRLLGNQPQHF
V gene: TRBV10-3
clone size: once
J gene: TRBJ1-5

CDR3 protein: CASSSTGGQETQYF
V gene: TRBV5-1
clone size: NA
J gene: TRBJ2-5

CDR3 protein: CASRIGAGRYEQYF
V gene: TRBV27
clone size: NA
J gene: TRBJ2-7

CDR3 protein: CASSITGNYGYTF
V gene: TRBV19
clone size: NA
J gene: TRBJ1-2

CDR3 protein: CASSLYQKTSNTGELFF
V gene: TRBV18
clone size: once
J gene: TRBJ2-2

CDR3 protein: CASSPNGAGGRMNTEAFF
V gene: TRBV5-4
clone size: NA
J gene: TRBJ1-1

CDR3 protein: CASSYRRGPGVGELFF
V gene: TRBV6-5
clone size: NA
J gene: TRBJ2-2

CDR3 protein: CASSSRDGAYEQYF
V gene: TRBV5-4
clone size: NA
J gene: TRBJ2-7

CDR3 protein: CASSSRTSRREQYF
V gene: TRBV5-6
clone size: NA
J gene: TRBJ2-7

CDR3 protein: CASSLGTGRVQETQYF
V gene: TRBV5-8
clone size: NA
J gene: TRBJ2-5

CDR3 protein: CASSREGQTGNTEAFF
V gene: TRBV5-1
clone size: NA
J gene: TRBJ1-1

CDR3 protein: CASSLEGRHRGQPQHF
V gene: TRBV27
clone size: NA
J gene: TRBJ1-5

CDR3 protein: CASSPDRLEQFF
V gene: TRBV7-6
clone size: NA
J gene: TRBJ2-1

CDR3 protein: CASSPTSGSYEQYF
V gene: TRBV18
clone size: NA
J gene: TRBJ2-7

CDR3 protein: CASSETGPEAFF
V gene: TRBV2
clone size: NA
J gene: TRBJ1-1

CDR3 protein: CASSPQRQGEKLFF
V gene: TRBV18
clone size: NA
J gene: TRBJ1-4

CDR3 protein: CASSFSPTDTGELFF
V gene: TRBV5-1
clone size: NA
J gene: TRBJ2-2

CDR3 protein: CASSLSFKLAGLYEQYF
V gene: TRBV28
clone size: NA
J gene: TRBJ2-7

CDR3 protein: CASSFSGGNQPQHF
V gene: TRBV5-1
clone size: NA
J gene: TRBJ1-5

CDR3 protein: CASSLAGGPGNEQFF
V gene: TRBV2
clone size: NA
J gene: TRBJ2-1

CDR3 protein: CAISESDRKETQYF
V gene: TRBV10-3
clone size: NA
J gene: TRBJ2-5

CDR3 protein: CASSQAGVYGYTF
V gene: TRBV14
clone size: NA
J gene: TRBJ1-2

CDR3 protein: CASSQGPLTDTQYF
V gene: TRBV4-3
clone size: NA
J gene: TRBJ2-3

CDR3 protein: CASSLGAQSGRAYEQYF
V gene: TRBV7-2
clone size: NA
J gene: TRBJ2-7

CDR3 protein: CASSRSPEETQYF
V gene: TRBV5-6
clone size: NA
J gene: TRBJ2-5

CDR3 protein: CASSSGHPNQPQHF
V gene: TRBV27
clone size: NA
J gene: TRBJ1-5

CDR3 protein: CATWPRTGPPGELFF
V gene: TRBV15
clone size: once
J gene: TRBJ2-2

CDR3 protein: CASSLDAGPDTQYF
V gene: TRBV5-1
clone size: NA
J gene: TRBJ2-3

CDR3 protein: CSVELGGGTEAFF
V gene: TRBV29-1
clone size: NA
J gene: TRBJ1-1